This TCR beta chain emerged from a study of regulatory T cells in long-lasting Graves disease. Overall study results and limits: Reduced TCR diversity was observed in persistent Graves' patients versus newly diagnosed patients.

Many counts were recorded for this clonotype. Antigen unknown. Libraries of TCR beta came from iRepertoire HTBI primers plus Arm-PCR of CDR3 regions. One entry per CDR3 protein, called by TCRdb with MiXCR from the multiplex PCR reads. The sample holds hundreds of thousands of distinct CDR3 sequences, 15% seen once. The CDR3 is 13 residues long. CDR1 SQVTM and CDR2 ANQGSEA come from the germline V gene. V shed 8 bases, J shed 1 base, and the junction held 6 bases outside the gene matches. The time point is: newly diagnosed GD, antithyroid drugs for less than 3 months. The TCR library was made from RNA extracted from PBMCs. With EDTA tubes as the receptacles, approximately 10 milliliters of peripheral blood were drawn. These data also featured in a second study, about T cells in Graves' hyperthyroidism and ophthalmopathy.

The rearrangement joins TRBV29-1 to TRBJ2-3; 7 positions agree with TRBD2. This sequence originates from a woman in her 40s with Graves disease. This specimen consisted of peripheral blood mononuclear cells (PBMCs), obtained at new diagnosis, from a patient treated with antithyroid drugs. The CDR3 DNA sequence: TGCAGCCCGGTCCGGGGGGGCACAGATACGCAGTATTTT. Translation: CSPVRGGTDTQYF.